The T cell receptor (beta chain) described here comes from a study of EBV T-cell therapy then PD-1 blockade in nasopharyngeal carcinoma. Repertoires were generated with immunoSEQ multiplex PCR, while TCRdb's copy carries only in-frame clones and drops some. The sample records roughly 20,000 clones, roughly 83% being singletons. On this clone itself: Its cognate antigen is unknown.

Regarding treatment: AdE1-LMPpoly-expanded autologous EBV-specific T-cell therapy followed by anti-PD-1 nivolumab. The V gene end was trimmed by 0 bases and the J gene end by 2 bases; junction bases not matched to a gene: 2. The germline CDR1 and CDR2 sequences are SGHTS and YDEGEE. This CDR3 region has 14 residues. This receptor was obtained from a man aged 40-50 years with nasopharyngeal carcinoma. The V gene is TRBV5-8, the J gene TRBJ2-7, with TRBD1 identical over 7 bases. Sample: CD8+ T cells from blood, taken between days 30 and 35 from a patient whose treatment included autologous EBV-specific T cells and nivolumab. Written as DNA, the CDR3 is TGTGCCAGCAGCTTGGTAGGGGGCCCCTACGAGCAGTACTTC. Residues: CASSLVGGPYEQYF.